Following are 30 T cell receptor beta chains from one sample sequenced in a study of metastatic and nonmetastatic thyroid tumors. MiXCR reprocessed the PCR reads for TCRdb. The table lists over 8,500 clones, roughly 12% of them singletons. No treatment had been given to any patient before thyroid surgery. Input material: blood. The receptors originated from a female donor with papillary thyroid cancer or a benign thyroid nodule (not recorded which). Some clones in this sample may be carry-over from other donors' samples.

This clone is termed medium-sized. The gene calls are TRBV6-1 and TRBJ2-2; D perhaps matches TRBD2 (6 bases). The V gene lost 4 bases and the J gene lost 3 bases, with 15 bases spanning the gap. The CDR3 spans 16 residues. From germline, CDR1 is MNHNS and CDR2 SASEGT. CDR3 loop: CASSGEDSIDTGELFF. The CDR3 region has the DNA TGTGCCAGCAGTGGGGAGGACTCAATTGACACCGGGGAGCTGTTTTTT.

This clone was observed many times. The J gene is TRBJ1-5, the V gene TRBV7-9; 8 bases fit TRBD1. Germline V gene lookup returns CDR1 SEHNR and CDR2 FQNEAQ (reference sequence). The CDR3 runs 17 residues. With 2 bases clipped from V and 6 bases from J, the junction kept 12 bases outside the gene matches. The CDR3 region is CASSLSPPGGRGQPQHF. CDR3 nucleotide sequence: TGTGCCAGCAGCTTATCCCCCCCAGGGGGCCGCGGTCAGCCCCAGCATTTT.

This clone was observed many times. The chain is built from TRBV7-2 and TRBJ2-1; no clear D. This CDR3 is built from 13 residues. Germline V lookup: CDR1 SGHTA, CDR2 FQGNSA. V was cut by 2 bases and J by 4 bases, with 6 bases left in between. This chain's CDR3 is CASSLKVYNEQFF. In DNA, the CDR3 is TGTGCCAGCAGCTTAAAAGTTTACAATGAGCAGTTCTTC. Looking up the rest from reference TRBV7-2 and TRBJ2-1 gives the full variable domain: GAGVSQSPSNKVTEKGKDVELRCDPISGHTALYWYRQSLGQGLEFLIYFQGNSAPDKSGLPSDRFSAERTGGSVSTLTIQRTQQEDSAVYLCASSLKVYNEQFFGPGTRLTVL.

This clone was counted many times. Sequence at one end of the junction differs from germline and may be a read error. Within the sample, other DNA sequences also encode this same CDR3. The J gene is TRBJ1-1, the V gene TRBV11-2; D gene unclear. The CDR3 length is 14 residues. Germline values: CDR1 SGHAT, CDR2 FQNNGV. CDR3 amino acids: CASSLARTNTEAFF. The CDR3 region has the DNA TGTGCCAGCAGCTTAGCCCGGACGAACACTGAAGCTTTCTTC.

In the case of this clone: The junction differs from germline at one of its ends, possibly a read error. The sample contains more than one DNA sequence encoding this CDR3. The J gene is TRBJ2-3, the V gene TRBV6-1, with D unresolved. Germline V gene sequence: CDR1 MNHNS, CDR2 SASEGT. This CDR3 is 15 amino acids long. In nucleotides, the CDR3 is TGTGCCAGCAGCTATAGTACCCTCGGGTCAGATACTCAGTATTTT. The encoded protein is CASSYSTLGSDTQYF.

This clone occurred many times. The chain joins TRBV20-1 to TRBJ2-3, with 8 bases matching TRBD2. This CDR3 spans 19 amino acids. Germline V gene sequence: CDR1 DFQATT, CDR2 SNEGSKA (reference sequence). J was trimmed by 0 bases and V by 1 base; bases with no gene match: 15. In DNA form, the CDR3 reads TGCAGTGCTAGAGTTGTGGGTAGCGGGATACGACCTAGCACAGATACGCAGTATTTT. Its translation: CSARVVGSGIRPSTDTQYF.

The gene calls are TRBV25-1 and TRBJ1-6; tentatively, D is TRBD1 (6 bases). This CDR3 is built from 13 residues. Germline V gene lookup returns CDR1 MGHDK and CDR2 SYGVNS. V lost 6 bases, J lost 10 bases, and 13 bases lay in between. The chain's CDR3 is CASRDSGWSPLHF. Here the CDR3 DNA reads TGTGCCAGCAGGGACAGTGGTTGGTCACCCCTCCACTTT.

This clone rates as medium-sized (0.01 to 0.1%). J is TRBJ1-4 and V is TRBV6-1; 8 positions match TRBD1. Looked up from germline, CDR1 is MNHNS and CDR2 is SASEGT. V lost 6 bases, J lost 7 bases, and 10 bases stayed unmatched. The CDR3 runs to 15 residues. CDR3 in DNA: TGTGCCAGCAGGGAAAGACAGGGGATGGGTGAAAAACTGTTTTTT. It specifies CASRERQGMGEKLFF.

This clone ranks as medium-sized. This rearrangement joins TRBV4-1 to TRBJ1-1; tentatively, D is TRBD1 (5 bases). The CDR3 is made up of 15 amino acids. Germline lookup yields CDR1 MGHRA and CDR2 YSYEKL. Trimming cost V 0 bases and J 7 bases, with 15 bases left between them. DNA for the CDR3: TGCGCCAGCAGCCAAGATTTCCTCTCAGGGATTGAAGCTTTCTTT. This translates into CASSQDFLSGIEAFF.

This clone was seen at least ten times. The rearrangement uses TRBV7-3 and TRBJ2-2; unclear D gene. This CDR3 is built from 16 residues. The germline V and J ends were trimmed by 1 base and 1 base, with 10 bases remaining between them. CDR1 and CDR2 (germline): SGHTA, FQGTGA. The CDR3 DNA follows: TGTGCCAGCAGCTTAATTGCAGGACGGAACACCGGGGAGCTGTTTTTT. Its protein is CASSLIAGRNTGELFF. The complete variable domain, with remaining parts taken from reference TRBV7-3 and TRBJ2-2, reads GAGVSQTPSNKVTEKGKYVELRCDPISGHTALYWYRQSLGQGPEFLIYFQGTGAADDSGLPNDRFFAVRPEGSVSTLKIQRTERGDSAVYLCASSLIAGRNTGELFFGEGSRLTVL.

This clone was detected ten times or more. V and J are TRBV29-1 and TRBJ2-5; 7 bases align to TRBD2. This CDR3 has 13 residues. Germline V gene sequence: CDR1 SQVTM, CDR2 ANQGSEA. The V gene end was trimmed by 7 bases and the J gene end by 3 bases; junction bases not matched to a gene: 8. The chain's CDR3 is CSGQTSWEETQYF. CDR3 DNA: TGCAGCGGACAGACTAGCTGGGAAGAGACCCAGTACTTC. The complete variable domain, with remaining parts taken from reference TRBV29-1 and TRBJ2-5, reads SAVISQKPSRDICQRGTSLTIQCQVDSQVTMMFWYRQQPGQSLTLIATANQGSEATYESGFVIDKFPISRPNLTFSTLTVSNMSPEDSSIYLCSGQTSWEETQYFGPGTRLLVL.

The table lists this clone with many counts. The rearrangement joins TRBV5-1 to TRBJ2-1; D gene uncertain. V lost 5 bases, J lost 0 bases, and 9 bases lay in between. The CDR3 runs 14 residues. Germline CDR1 and CDR2: SGHRS and YFSETQ. The CDR3 here is CASRSDDSYNEQFF. CDR3 coding DNA: TGCGCCAGCAGATCAGACGACTCCTACAATGAGCAGTTCTTC.

This clone was observed many times. V is TRBV29-1 and J is TRBJ1-2; TRBD1 matches at 7 bases. The CDR3 is made up of 14 amino acids. The germline gives CDR1 SQVTM, CDR2 ANQGSEA. V was clipped by 5 bases and J by 4 bases; unmatched bases: 10. CDR3 loop: CSVLPGQLFYGYTF. CDR3 nucleotides: TGCAGCGTTCTACCGGGACAGTTATTCTATGGCTACACCTTC.

V and J are TRBV5-1 and TRBJ1-2; possible D gene TRBD1, 6 bases. The germline gives CDR1 SGHRS, CDR2 YFSETQ. V was cut by 5 bases and J by 3 bases, with 8 bases left in between. The CDR3 loop spans 12 amino acids. The CDR3 sequence: CASRRGDYGYTF. DNA for the CDR3: TGCGCCAGCAGAAGGGGGGACTATGGCTACACCTTC.

This clone has only a few counts. The chain uses TRBV5-6 and TRBJ2-5; D not resolved. V dropped 1 base and J dropped 4 bases, with 2 bases sitting between them. The CDR3 has 11 residues. Germline assignment: CDR1 SGHDT and CDR2 YYEEEE. DNA of the CDR3: TGTGCCAGCAGCTTGCTAGAGACCCAGTACTTC. This codes for CASSLLETQYF.

The genes are TRBV19 and TRBJ1-5; unclear D gene. V shed 2 bases and J shed 9 bases, with 17 bases lying between them. The CDR3 runs 15 residues. Germline values: CDR1 LNHDA, CDR2 SQIVND (reference sequence). This CDR3 reads CASSIMGTGVWPQHF. Written as DNA, the CDR3 is TGTGCCAGTAGTATAATGGGCACGGGTGTTTGGCCCCAGCATTTT.

A remark on this clone: At one end, the junction sequence differs from germline, possibly due to a read error. DNA for the CDR3: TGTGCAACCAGCAGTGGGTATGGCCTCTCCTACGAGCAGTACTTC. The encoded protein is CATSSGYGLSYEQYF. This chain connects TRBV15 to TRBJ2-7; the D is unclear. The CDR3 contains 15 residues. Germline V gives CDR1 LNHNV, CDR2 YYDKDF (reference sequence). The full variable domain, in which reference TRBV15 and TRBJ2-7 provide the parts outside the CDR3, is DAMVIQNPRYQVTQFGKPVTLSCSQTLNHNVMYWYQQKSSQAPKLLFHYYDKDFNNEADTPDNFQSRRPNTSFCFLDIRSPGLGDTAMYLCATSSGYGLSYEQYFGPGTRLTVT.

In its sample, this clone ranks as medium-sized. This chain links TRBV4-1 with TRBJ2-6, with TRBD1 matching over 8 bases. Germline lookup yields CDR1 MGHRA and CDR2 YSYEKL. With V trimmed by 2 bases and J by 0 bases, 6 bases remained unmatched. CDR3 length: 18 residues. DNA for the CDR3: TGCGCCAGCAGCCAAACAGGGGGGCCCCCCTCTGGGGCCAACGTCCTGACTTTC. Translation: CASSQTGGPPSGANVLTF.

This clone is medium-sized. The chain has TRBV2 and TRBJ2-1; TRBD2 matches 8 bases. The ends lost 8 bases at V and 8 bases at J; junction bases unmatched: 5. The germline V gene encodes CDR1 SNHLY and CDR2 FYNNEI. The CDR3 totals 12 residues. The CDR3 bases are TGTGCCAGCGGGGGACTAGTCGATGAGCAGTTCTTC. Its translation is CASGGLVDEQFF.

The rearrangement links TRBV5-1 to TRBJ2-5; 7 nucleotides match TRBD1. Germline CDR1 and CDR2: SGHRS and YFSETQ. CDR3 length: 14 residues. J lost 4 bases, V lost 2 bases, and 5 bases had no gene match. CDR3 nucleotides: TGCGCCAGCAGCTTTGGGGACAGTCGAGAGACCCAGTACTTC. Amino acids: CASSFGDSRETQYF.

There are many counts of this clone. The rearrangement links TRBV11-2 to TRBJ2-5; D may be TRBD1 (5 bases). Trimming shortened V by 1 base and J by 3 bases, and 9 bases separated the two germline ends. The CDR3 runs 14 residues. Germline V CDR1 and CDR2: SGHAT, FQNNGV. CDR3 residues: CASSLVSGKETQYF. The CDR3 coding sequence is TGTGCCAGCAGCTTAGTCTCAGGGAAAGAGACCCAGTACTTC.

This clone was observed at least ten times. The CDR3: CASSPLLSGNTGELFF. CDR3 nucleotide sequence: TGTGCCAGCAGCCCCCTTCTGAGCGGCAACACCGGGGAGCTGTTTTTT. This chain joins TRBV9 and TRBJ2-2, with D possibly TRBD2 on 5 matching bases. The CDR3 contains 16 residues. From germline, CDR1 is SGDLS and CDR2 YYNGEE. V dropped 4 bases and J dropped 2 bases, with 15 bases sitting between them.

This clone is judged medium-sized (0.01 to 0.1%). This chain connects TRBV6-1 to TRBJ1-1, with 8 nucleotides matching TRBD1. Germline CDR1 is MNHNS and CDR2 is SASEGT. CDR3 length equals 16 residues. With 6 bases clipped from V and 4 bases from J, the junction kept 13 bases outside the gene matches. The DNA for the CDR3 is TGTGCCAGCAGCCCCTGGGGGGCAGGGGGCGTCACTGAAGCTTTCTTT. It codes for CASSPWGAGGVTEAFF.

This clone was observed at least ten times. The chain employs TRBV20-1 and TRBJ2-2; 8 positions agree with TRBD2. This CDR3 has 14 amino acids. Looked up from germline, CDR1 is DFQATT and CDR2 is SNEGSKA (reference sequence). Trimming removed 7 bases from V and 4 bases from J; junction bases left unmatched: 8. CDR3 sequence: CSVGGLAGTGELFF. The CDR3 DNA reads as TGCAGTGTTGGGGGTCTAGCGGGCACCGGGGAGCTGTTTTTT.

This clone was picked up many times. The chain has TRBV29-1 and TRBJ2-3; D perhaps matches TRBD1 (5 bases). This CDR3 is built from 12 residues. CDR1 is SQVTM and CDR2 is ANQGSEA in the germline V gene. V was clipped by 5 bases and J by 5 bases, with 11 bases between them. CDR3 in DNA: TGCAGCGTTACAGGCTATGGAGATACGCAGTATTTT. Residues: CSVTGYGDTQYF.

Within the sample, this clone is medium-sized. This chain connects TRBV15 to TRBJ1-3; D not certain. CDR3 length equals 14 residues. CDR1 and CDR2 (germline): LNHNV, YYDKDF (reference sequence). V was clipped by 1 base and J by 1 base, with 5 bases between them. DNA of the CDR3: TGTGCCACCAGCAGAGTTGGTTCTGGAAACACCATATATTTT. Its translation is CATSRVGSGNTIYF.

By share, this clone ranks as medium-sized. The rearrangement links TRBV27 to TRBJ2-7; 11 bases match TRBD2. The CDR3 totals 17 residues. Germline CDR1 reads MNHEY; CDR2 reads SMNVEV (reference sequence). Trimming at V came to 4 bases and at J to 3 bases, leaving 11 bases not matched to a gene. This chain's CDR3 is CASSSLGTSGSVYEQYF. The CDR3 DNA sequence: TGTGCCAGCAGTTCTCTAGGGACTAGCGGTTCGGTCTACGAGCAGTACTTC.

This clone qualifies as medium-sized. This sequence joins TRBV4-1 and TRBJ2-6, with TRBD1 matching 8 bases. V trimming: 4 bases; J trimming: 1 base; junction bases outside the gene matches: 9. Germline V gene lookup returns CDR1 MGHRA and CDR2 YSYEKL. The CDR3 is 18 amino acids. The CDR3 DNA is TGCGCCAGCAGCCCGGGCCGGACAGGGTTTTCTGGGGCCAACGTCCTGACTTTC. It is translated as CASSPGRTGFSGANVLTF.

This clone is labeled medium-sized. V gene TRBV6-5 combines with J gene TRBJ1-5; the D gene is possibly TRBD1 (5 bases). From germline, CDR1 is MNHEY and CDR2 SVGAGI. V was pared by 0 bases and J by 10 bases, with 10 bases between. CDR3 length: 13 amino acids. The CDR3 is CASSYSPGNPQHF. CDR3 DNA sequence: TGTGCCAGCAGTTACTCACCAGGGAATCCCCAGCATTTT.

This sequence joins TRBV11-2 and TRBJ1-2; 7 bases match TRBD1. CDR3 size: 18 residues. Per germline, CDR1 SGHAT and CDR2 FQNNGV. Trimming at V came to 2 bases and at J to 8 bases, leaving 20 bases not matched to a gene. CDR3 protein: CASSLREGFPGGLNGYTF. Written as DNA, the CDR3 is TGTGCCAGCAGCTTAAGGGAAGGGTTCCCAGGGGGACTTAACGGCTACACCTTC.